The clone carrying this T cell receptor (beta chain) was detected ten times or more. Its antigen is undetermined. Disease duration under 2 months; hyperthyroidism patients were aged 18 to 65. Orbital computed tomography and thyroid ultrasound, together with serum TRAb and thyroxine and clinical symptoms, were used for diagnoses. The source of the PBMCs was over 8.5 ml of fresh peripheral blood. The sample belongs to a study of T cells in Graves' hyperthyroidism and ophthalmopathy. Amplification of TCR beta CDR3 regions used RNA as the template. The HTBI primer set served for first-round RT-PCR of the TCR CDR3. TCRdb independently ran MiXCR on the multiplex PCR reads; one entry per CDR3 protein. Of under 200,000 distinct CDR3 sequences in the sample, 9.4% were seen once. Study results and limitations: Median prediction lead before ophthalmopathy onset was about 6.7 months with the model.

Germline CDR1 reads DFQATT; CDR2 reads SNEGSKA (reference sequence). CDR3 size: 13 residues. With V trimmed by 6 bases and J by 5 bases, 5 bases remained unmatched. V and J are TRBV20-1 and TRBJ1-5; 9 bases agree with TRBD1. The receptor was isolated from a woman under 30 with Graves' hyperthyroidism that later progressed to Graves' ophthalmopathy. Sequencing was carried out using blood. CDR3 in DNA: TGCAGTGCAACAGGGGGCTACGATCAGCCCCAGCATTTT. It codes for CSATGGYDQPQHF.